What follows is one TCR beta chain and its context. Source study methods: The authors estimated nucleated cell counts from reference gene primer amplification. The assay was immunoSEQ multiplex PCR, and TCRdb's table has in-frame clones only and misses some. The D gene and trimming were derived from the DNA, and the V and J assignments and clone size from that table. The data contain roughly 300,000 clones, roughly nine tenths of them singletons. The entry originates in a study of blood T cell repertoires in COVID-19. Study in general: Sites across the United States, Italy and Spain contributed samples from acute and convalescent COVID-19. PBMCs, B-cell-depleted T cells, or T cells were the source of the cDNA or gDNA that made up the material.

Per the germline V gene, CDR1 is PRHDT and CDR2 is FYEKMQ (reference sequence). The V and J ends lost 3 bases and 6 bases, in that order; junction bases with no gene match: 3. The CDR3 consists of 14 residues. It was during active infection that Seattle patients were enrolled and then longitudinally followed. The rearrangement links TRBV13 to TRBJ1-2, with 11 positions matching TRBD1. The receptor was derived from a woman aged 25 to 45 with COVID-19, enrolled during active disease. The sample consisted of peripheral blood. The CDR3 DNA reads as TGTGCCAGCAGCTTTGGACAGGGGGCTGATGGCTACACCTTC. Its translation is CASSFGQGADGYTF.